This entry describes one T cell receptor (beta chain). Its antigen is still unknown. Germline V gives CDR1 SEHNR, CDR2 FQNEAQ (reference sequence). The CDR3 runs 14 residues. V was clipped by 5 bases and J by 7 bases, with 18 bases between them. The entry originates in a study of blood T cells in healthy people across ages. The study's findings and limits: The study could not conclusively compare naive and antigen-experienced cells, given its unsorted PBMCs. Aged donors had fewer naive CD4+ cells and lower diversity than long-lived donors. The diversity estimates, figures obtained from one million T cells, were considered underestimates.

A J-beta primer mix and a sample-barcoded 5' primer were used in a second PCR of about 7 to 11 cycles. Each CDR3 protein is one row after TCRdb ran MiXCR on the 5' RACE reads. The sample holds approximately 1.5 million distinct CDR3 sequences, roughly 43% seen once. It was about 9.4 milliliters of peripheral blood that were drawn from each donor. What was sequenced was blood. The chain has TRBV7-9 and TRBJ2-7; D gene unclear. This TCR came from a woman between 18 and 30 years old in good health. The CDR3 DNA sequence: TGTGCCAGCAGCCACGGGTTAGTGTCTCAGGAGCAGTACTTC. Translation: CASSHGLVSQEQYF.